These 31 T cell receptor beta chains originate from one sample sequenced in a study. From the 5' RACE reads, TCRdb called clonotypes with MiXCR, one entry per CDR3 protein. The sample carries about 42,000 distinct CDR3 sequences, 20% to 25% recorded once. The sorted Tregs were CD4+CD25+CD127-/low cells. The material sequenced was Tregs sorted from blood. The origin of the receptors is a female donor with breast cancer.

The V and J genes are TRBV29-1 and TRBJ2-3; tentative D call: TRBD1 (6 bases). The CDR3 contains 13 residues. V was cut by 3 bases and J by 6 bases, with 13 bases left in between. Germline V gene lookup returns CDR1 SQVTM and CDR2 ANQGSEA. As DNA, the CDR3 is TGCAGCGTTGACGCCTCCCAGGGGGATACGCAGTATTTT. It codes for CSVDASQGDTQYF.

This clonotype was counted only a few times. The J gene is TRBJ2-1, the V gene TRBV27, with D possibly matching TRBD2 (7 bases). CDR1 and CDR2 (germline): MNHEY, SMNVEV (reference sequence). This CDR3 comprises 17 residues. Trimming removed 0 bases at V and 3 bases at J, with 15 bases between. CDR3 sequence (DNA): TGTGCCAGCAGTTTATCGAGGGGGGGGGTTTTCTACAATGAGCAGTTCTTC. Its translation: CASSLSRGGVFYNEQFF.

As regards this clonotype: A much larger clone differs by one base, so this may be a read error. The CDR3 spells CTSSLGTNNYEQYF. For the CDR3, the DNA is TGTACCAGCAGCTTAGGGACTAACAACTACGAGCAGTACTTC. V gene TRBV7-9 combines with J gene TRBJ2-7; 7 bases agree with TRBD2. Germline lookup yields CDR1 SEHNR and CDR2 FQNEAQ (reference sequence). CDR3 length: 14 residues. The entire variable domain, with the rest obtained from reference TRBV7-9 and TRBJ2-7, is as follows: DTGVSQNPRHKITKRGQNVTFRCDPISEHNRLYWYRQTLGQGPEFLTYFQNEAQLEKSRLLSDRFSAERPKGSFSTLEIQRTEQGDSAMYLCTSSLGTNNYEQYFGPGTRLTVT.

V gene TRBV29-1 combines with J gene TRBJ2-1, with D perhaps TRBD1 or TRBD2 (6 bases each). The CDR3 is made up of 15 amino acids. The ends were cut back, 6 bases at V and 2 bases at J, with 17 bases in the middle. The germline V gene has CDR1 SQVTM and CDR2 ANQGSEA. CDR3 DNA sequence: TGCAGCGTACCGGGGGACATAATCACCTACAATGAGCAGTTCTTC. It yields the protein CSVPGDIITYNEQFF.

In its sample, this clonotype was seen a few times. The rearrangement links TRBV27 to TRBJ1-1; tentatively, D is TRBD1 (6 bases). Germline CDR1 and CDR2: MNHEY and SMNVEV (reference sequence). The CDR3 has 15 amino acids. The V end was cut by 4 bases, the J end by 3 bases, with 15 bases between. This CDR3 reads CASSSQQGWDTEAFF. CDR3 coding DNA: TGTGCCAGCAGTTCACAACAGGGATGGGACACTGAAGCTTTCTTT.

There are many counts of this clonotype. This chain joins TRBV6-5 and TRBJ2-1; D unclear. V dropped 6 bases and J dropped 0 bases, with 12 bases sitting between them. CDR3 length equals 15 residues. The germline CDR1 and CDR2 sequences are MNHEY and SVGAGI. As DNA, the CDR3 is TGTGCCAGCAGACCGACCTCCTTCTCCTACAATGAGCAGTTCTTC. It yields the protein CASRPTSFSYNEQFF.

This clonotype was seen only a few times. This sequence joins TRBV7-9 and TRBJ1-1; D not certain. Germline CDR1 and CDR2: SEHNR and FQNEAQ (reference sequence). The CDR3 covers 14 residues. The ends were cut back, 1 base at V and 3 bases at J, with 9 bases in the middle. Here the CDR3 reads CASSLDDWDTEAFF. CDR3 in DNA: TGTGCCAGCAGCTTAGACGACTGGGACACTGAAGCTTTCTTT.

This clonotype was detected once. V and J are TRBV7-2 and TRBJ2-1; tentatively, D is TRBD1 (5 bases). The CDR3 length is 17 residues. Per germline, CDR1 SGHTA and CDR2 FQGNSA. V lost 5 bases and J 3 bases, leaving 20 bases between the germline ends. CDR3 DNA: TGTGCCAGCAGCAAAAAGGGGTTAGCATTCGTCTACAATGAGCAGTTCTTC. Translated: CASSKKGLAFVYNEQFF. Variable domain in full (rest from reference TRBV7-2 and TRBJ2-1): GAGVSQSPSNKVTEKGKDVELRCDPISGHTALYWYRQSLGQGLEFLIYFQGNSAPDKSGLPSDRFSAERTGGSVSTLTIQRTQQEDSAVYLCASSKKGLAFVYNEQFFGPGTRLTVL.

In this sample, this clonotype is medium-sized (0.01 to 0.1%). The chain recombines TRBV12-3 or TRBV12-4 with TRBJ1-2; D not resolved. This CDR3 has 13 amino acids. V gave up 6 bases and J gave up 6 bases, with 14 bases separating them. DNA of the CDR3: TGTGCCAGCAGCTCGGGGTACTACGATGGCTACACCTTC. Encoded protein: CASSSGYYDGYTF.

Many counts were recorded for this clonotype. The chain combines TRBV5-1 with TRBJ1-2, with D uncertain. Germline loops: CDR1 SGHRS, CDR2 YFSETQ. The CDR3 totals 13 residues. V was clipped by 0 bases and J by 1 base, with 4 bases between them. CDR3 nucleotide sequence: TGCGCCAGCAGCTTGGACAGTAACTATGGCTACACCTTC. Translation gives CASSLDSNYGYTF.

There are a few counts of this clonotype. This rearrangement joins TRBV6-1 to TRBJ1-6; maybe TRBD1 (6 bases). CDR1 is MNHNS and CDR2 is SASEGT in the germline V gene. CDR3 length: 14 amino acids. Trimming took 5 bases from V and 10 from J, leaving 15 bases between them. In DNA, the CDR3 is TGTGCCAGCAGTCCTAACAGGGAGTGGTCACCCCTCCACTTT. Protein: CASSPNREWSPLHF.

This clonotype was observed once. It may be a read error: a sequence one base away is much more abundant. The CDR3 DNA follows: TGTGCCGGCAGCCTAAGCGGGAGATCCTACAATGAGCAGTTCTTC. This translates into CAGSLSGRSYNEQFF. The chain has TRBV7-3 and TRBJ2-1; 8 bases fit TRBD2. The CDR3 covers 15 residues. Germline loops: CDR1 SGHTA, CDR2 FQGTGA. Based on the CDR3 plus reference TRBV7-3 and TRBJ2-1, the full variable domain is GAGVSQTPSNKVTEKGKYVELRCDPISGHTALYWYRQSLGQGPEFLIYFQGTGAADDSGLPNDRFFAVRPEGSVSTLKIQRTERGDSAVYLCAGSLSGRSYNEQFFGPGTRLTVL.

The chain links TRBV9 to TRBJ2-5, with 12 bases identical to TRBD2. Germline CDR1 and CDR2: SGDLS and YYNGEE. J was trimmed by 5 bases and V by 2 bases; bases with no gene match: 7. The CDR3 runs 16 residues. CDR3 loop: CASSVGTGTSGETQYF. CDR3 nucleotide sequence: TGTGCCAGCAGCGTGGGTACCGGGACTAGCGGGGAGACCCAGTACTTC.

The CDR3 DNA reads as TGTGCCAGCAGTCGGACGCAGCTTAACTATGGCTACACCTTC. This codes for CASSRTQLNYGYTF. The chain uses TRBV27 and TRBJ1-2; D unclear. The germline V gene encodes CDR1 MNHEY and CDR2 SMNVEV (reference sequence). V was shortened by 5 bases and J by 1 base, with 11 bases between the two germline ends. This CDR3 has 14 amino acids.

In this sample, this clonotype turned up a few times. V and J are TRBV12-3 or TRBV12-4 and TRBJ2-5; D remains unclear. Trimming took off 3 bases at V and 2 bases at J, with 10 bases between the two ends. CDR3 length: 14 amino acids. CDR3 residues: CASSFGGYQETQYF. The CDR3 DNA is TGTGCCAGCAGTTTCGGCGGTTATCAAGAGACCCAGTACTTC.

This chain uses TRBV28 with TRBJ2-5; D unresolved. With 3 bases removed from V and 5 bases from J, the gap between germline ends came to 7 bases. This CDR3 comprises 12 residues. Germline CDR1 and CDR2: MDHEN and SYDVKM. The CDR3 protein is CASSFMRETQYF. In DNA, the CDR3 is TGTGCCAGCAGTTTTATGCGGGAGACCCAGTACTTC.

This sequence joins TRBV4-1 and TRBJ2-5; D not resolved. Germline V gene data show CDR1 as MGHRA and CDR2 as YSYEKL. This CDR3 is built from 14 residues. The V gene lost 1 base and the J gene lost 1 base, with 7 bases spanning the gap. In DNA form, the CDR3 reads TGCGCCAGCAGCCAAGGGGCCATCCAAGAGACCCAGTACTTC. Translated: CASSQGAIQETQYF.

The table lists this clonotype with many counts. This chain uses TRBV6-1 with TRBJ1-2; no clear D. The CDR3 covers 15 residues. The V gene's germline CDR1 is MNHNS and CDR2 SASEGT. The ends were cut back, 3 bases at V and 4 bases at J, with 15 bases in the middle. CDR3 sequence reads: CASSDGSGLIYGYTF. The DNA of the CDR3 is TGTGCCAGCAGTGACGGATCCGGTCTGATCTATGGCTACACCTTC.

This clonotype was observed many times. The CDR3 region has the DNA TGTGCCAGCAGTGAATTTCCTTCGGGCGGGCAAGGCAAGAATGAGCAGTTCTTC. Translation: CASSEFPSGGQGKNEQFF. This sequence joins TRBV6-1 and TRBJ2-1; TRBD2 might be the D (5 bases). Germline values: CDR1 MNHNS, CDR2 SASEGT. CDR3 length: 18 amino acids. With 2 bases removed from V and 7 bases from J, the gap between germline ends came to 24 bases.

The CDR3 nucleotides read TGCAGCGTCGGAGGGGGACCGGGACTAGCGGGCCGATACAATGAGCAGTTCTTC. Translation gives CSVGGGPGLAGRYNEQFF. V gene TRBV29-1 combines with J gene TRBJ2-1, with 12 bases identical to TRBD2. This CDR3 is 18 amino acids long. V shed 6 bases, J shed 4 bases, and the junction held 16 bases outside the gene matches. Per germline, CDR1 SQVTM and CDR2 ANQGSEA.

The chain is built from TRBV28 and TRBJ1-4, with 8 bases aligning to TRBD1. This CDR3 is built from 20 residues. V gave up 6 bases and J gave up 4 bases; unmatched junction bases: 22. Germline CDR1 and CDR2: MDHEN and SYDVKM. Here the CDR3 reads CASRAIGSSGGPSDNEKLFF. The CDR3 region has the DNA TGTGCCAGCAGAGCTATCGGAAGCTCAGGGGGCCCGTCGGATAATGAAAAACTGTTTTTT.

The chain is built from TRBV9 and TRBJ1-5; perhaps TRBD1 as D (6 bases). Per germline, CDR1 SGDLS and CDR2 YYNGEE. The CDR3 is 14 residues long. V lost 3 bases, J lost 7 bases, and 14 bases lay in between. CDR3 in amino acids: CASSAGQGTQPQHF. CDR3 coding DNA: TGTGCCAGCAGCGCGGGACAAGGGACCCAGCCCCAGCATTTT.

The chain employs TRBV6-5 and TRBJ2-1; 7 bases match TRBD2. The trim removed 4 bases at V and 3 bases at J, leaving 12 bases unmatched. The CDR3 contains 17 residues. Germline CDR1 and CDR2: MNHEY and SVGAGI. CDR3 in amino acids: CASSSHRSSGLYNEQFF. The CDR3 bases are TGTGCCAGCAGTTCGCACCGCTCTAGCGGCCTCTACAATGAGCAGTTCTTC.

This chain joins TRBV30 and TRBJ2-1; 7 bases match TRBD2. CDR1 is GTSNPN, CDR2 SVGIG, per germline (reference sequence). This CDR3 contains 13 residues. V lost 0 bases, J lost 8 bases, and 4 bases stayed unmatched. The CDR3 sequence: CAWSVLATDEQFF. The CDR3 coding sequence is TGTGCCTGGAGTGTACTAGCGACGGATGAGCAGTTCTTC.

By frequency in the sample, this clonotype is medium-sized. The chain couples TRBV6-1 to TRBJ1-2; D remains ambiguous. Trimming shortened V by 8 bases and J by 8 bases, and 18 bases separated the two germline ends. This CDR3 is 13 amino acids long. Germline loops: CDR1 MNHNS, CDR2 SASEGT. The CDR3 loop reads CASSTSAGGGYTF. CDR3 nucleotide sequence: TGTGCCAGCTCGACGTCGGCAGGAGGAGGCTACACCTTC.

The V and J genes are TRBV30 and TRBJ2-1, with TRBD2 matching over 8 bases. The CDR3 loop spans 13 amino acids. Germline-derived CDR1 and CDR2 are GTSNPN and SVGIG (reference sequence). J gave up 7 bases and V 7 bases, and 9 bases lay outside the gene matches. The CDR3 region is CAYEAGVGNEQFF. Written as DNA, the CDR3 is TGTGCCTACGAAGCGGGAGTGGGTAATGAGCAGTTCTTC.

Regarding this clonotype: Because it lacks the conserved phenylalanine or tryptophan at the end, this CDR3 is likely a read error. V is TRBV25-1 and J is TRBJ1-1; the D is unclear. The length of the CDR3 is 14 residues. The germline V gene encodes CDR1 MGHDK and CDR2 SYGVNS. Trimming shortened V by 3 bases and J by 1 base, and 9 bases separated the two germline ends. CDR3 amino acids: CASSEVGPNTEAFY. CDR3 DNA sequence: TGTGCCAGCAGTGAGGTGGGTCCGAACACTGAAGCTTTCTAT.

This clonotype was counted a few times. This chain joins TRBV12-3 or TRBV12-4 and TRBJ2-4, with D perhaps matching TRBD1 (6 bases). Between the trimmed V and J ends, which lost 6 bases and 6 bases, there was a span of 30 bases. CDR3 length: 19 residues. CDR3 nucleotide sequence: TGTGCCAGCAGAACCCCCCGGACAGCGAAGAAGTGGGACCCAAACATTCAGTACTTC. The encoded protein is CASRTPRTAKKWDPNIQYF.

This clonotype was recorded many times. This chain links TRBV6-2 or TRBV6-3 with TRBJ1-5; maybe TRBD1 (6 bases). Looked up from germline, CDR1 is MNHEY and CDR2 is SVGEGT. Deletions cut 5 bases from V and 5 bases from J, with 10 bases between. The CDR3 is 13 amino acids. The CDR3 coding sequence is TGTGCCAGCAGTCAGACAGGTTATCAGCCCCAGCATTTT. Translation gives CASSQTGYQPQHF.

This clonotype was seen repeatedly, ten times or more. The J gene is TRBJ2-7, the V gene TRBV4-1, with TRBD2 identical over 13 bases. Looked up from germline, CDR1 is MGHRA and CDR2 is YSYEKL. J gave up 1 base and V 0 bases, and 6 bases lay outside the gene matches. This CDR3 has 18 amino acids. The CDR3 protein is CASSQDRLAGGLSYEQYF. DNA of the CDR3: TGCGCCAGCAGCCAAGACCGACTAGCGGGAGGCCTATCCTACGAGCAGTACTTC.

On this clonotype itself: At one boundary the junction diverges from the germline segment, which might be a read error. The rearrangement links TRBV5-5 to TRBJ1-5; D gene uncertain. From germline, CDR1 is SGHKS and CDR2 YYEKEE (reference sequence). The CDR3 extends over 17 amino acids. This CDR3 is CAGSLVWSAYSNQPQHF. The CDR3 coding sequence is TGTGCCGGCAGCTTGGTATGGTCCGCGTATAGCAATCAGCCCCAGCATTTT.